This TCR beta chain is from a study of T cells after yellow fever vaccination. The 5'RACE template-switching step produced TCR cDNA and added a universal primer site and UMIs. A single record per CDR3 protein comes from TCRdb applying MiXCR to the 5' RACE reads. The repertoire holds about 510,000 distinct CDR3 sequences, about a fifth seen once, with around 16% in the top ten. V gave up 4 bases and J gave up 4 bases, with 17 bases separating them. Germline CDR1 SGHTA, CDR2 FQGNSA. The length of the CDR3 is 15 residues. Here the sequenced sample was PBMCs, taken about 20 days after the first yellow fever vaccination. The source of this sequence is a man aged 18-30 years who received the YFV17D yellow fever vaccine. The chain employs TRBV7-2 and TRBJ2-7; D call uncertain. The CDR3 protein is CASSSSATFSYEQYF. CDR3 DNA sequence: TGTGCCAGCAGCTCGTCCGCCACGTTTTCGTACGAGCAGTACTTC.